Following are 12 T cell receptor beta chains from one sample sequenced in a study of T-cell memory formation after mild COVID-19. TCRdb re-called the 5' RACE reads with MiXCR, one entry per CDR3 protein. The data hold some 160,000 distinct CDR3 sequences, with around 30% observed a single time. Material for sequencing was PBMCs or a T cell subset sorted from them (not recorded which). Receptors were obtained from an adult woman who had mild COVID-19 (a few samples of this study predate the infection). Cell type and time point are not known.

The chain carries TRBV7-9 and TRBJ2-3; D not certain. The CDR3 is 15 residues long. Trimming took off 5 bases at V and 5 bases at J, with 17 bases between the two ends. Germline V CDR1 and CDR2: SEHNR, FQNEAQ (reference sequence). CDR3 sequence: CASSVWTGLGDTQYF. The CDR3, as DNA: TGTGCCAGCAGCGTCTGGACCGGCCTCGGAGATACGCAGTATTTT.

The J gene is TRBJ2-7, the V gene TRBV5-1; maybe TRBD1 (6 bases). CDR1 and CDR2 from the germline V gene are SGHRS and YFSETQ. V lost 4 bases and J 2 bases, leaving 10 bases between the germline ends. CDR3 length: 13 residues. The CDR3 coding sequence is TGCGCCAGCAGCACGGGACATACCTACGAGCAGTACTTC. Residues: CASSTGHTYEQYF.

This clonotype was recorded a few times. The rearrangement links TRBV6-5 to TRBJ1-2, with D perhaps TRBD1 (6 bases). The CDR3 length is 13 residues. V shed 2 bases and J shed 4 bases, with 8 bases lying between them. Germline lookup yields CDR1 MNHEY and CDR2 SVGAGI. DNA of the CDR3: TGTGCCAGCAGTTACGGCAGGGGCTATGGCTACACCTTC. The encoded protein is CASSYGRGYGYTF.

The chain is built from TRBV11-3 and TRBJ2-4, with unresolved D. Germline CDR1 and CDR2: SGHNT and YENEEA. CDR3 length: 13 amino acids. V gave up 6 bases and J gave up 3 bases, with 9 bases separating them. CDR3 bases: TGTGCCAGCAGGGACGGAAACAAAAACATTCAGTACTTC. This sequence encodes CASRDGNKNIQYF.

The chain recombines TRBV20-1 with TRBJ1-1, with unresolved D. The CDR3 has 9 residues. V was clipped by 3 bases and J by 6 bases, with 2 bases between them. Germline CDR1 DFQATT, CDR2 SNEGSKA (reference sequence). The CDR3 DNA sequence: TGCAGTGCTAGTCCTGAAGCTTTCTTT. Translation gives CSASPEAFF.

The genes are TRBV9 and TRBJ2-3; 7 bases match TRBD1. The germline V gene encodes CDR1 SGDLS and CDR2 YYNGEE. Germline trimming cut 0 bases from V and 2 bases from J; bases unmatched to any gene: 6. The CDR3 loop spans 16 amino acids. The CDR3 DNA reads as TGTGCCAGCAGCGTAGAAGGGACAGACTACACAGATACGCAGTATTTT. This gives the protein CASSVEGTDYTDTQYF.

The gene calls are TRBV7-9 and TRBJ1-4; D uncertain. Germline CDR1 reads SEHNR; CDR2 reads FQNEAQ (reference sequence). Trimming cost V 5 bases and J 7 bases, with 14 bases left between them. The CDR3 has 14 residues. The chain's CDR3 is CASSLTLQPEKLFF. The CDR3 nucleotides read TGTGCCAGCAGCCTGACATTACAACCTGAAAAACTGTTTTTT. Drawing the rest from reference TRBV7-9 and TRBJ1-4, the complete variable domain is DTGVSQNPRHKITKRGQNVTFRCDPISEHNRLYWYRQTLGQGPEFLTYFQNEAQLEKSRLLSDRFSAERPKGSFSTLEIQRTEQGDSAMYLCASSLTLQPEKLFFGSGTQLSVL.

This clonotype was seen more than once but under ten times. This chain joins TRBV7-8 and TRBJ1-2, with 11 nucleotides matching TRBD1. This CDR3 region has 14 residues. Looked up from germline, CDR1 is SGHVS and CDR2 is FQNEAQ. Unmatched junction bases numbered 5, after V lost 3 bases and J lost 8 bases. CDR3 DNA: TGTGCCAGCAGCTTGGACAGGGGGCAAGAAGGCTACACCTTC. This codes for CASSLDRGQEGYTF.

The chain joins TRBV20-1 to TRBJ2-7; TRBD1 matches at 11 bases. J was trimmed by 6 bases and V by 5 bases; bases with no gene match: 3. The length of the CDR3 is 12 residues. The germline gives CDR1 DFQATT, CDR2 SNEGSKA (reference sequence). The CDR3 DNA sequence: TGCAGTGCTGGACAGGGGGCGGCCGAGCAGTACTTC. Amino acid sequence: CSAGQGAAEQYF.

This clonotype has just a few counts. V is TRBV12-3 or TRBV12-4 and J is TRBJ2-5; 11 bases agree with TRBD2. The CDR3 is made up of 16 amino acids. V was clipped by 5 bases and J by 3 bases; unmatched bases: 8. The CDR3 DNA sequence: TGTGCCAGCAGTCCCCCCTCGACTAGCGGGGAAGAGACCCAGTACTTC. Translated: CASSPPSTSGEETQYF.

The DNA for the CDR3 is TGCGCCAGCAGCGGAGGAGGAGTTTCAGATACGCAGTATTTT. The encoded protein is CASSGGGVSDTQYF. The rearrangement joins TRBV5-1 to TRBJ2-3; D perhaps matches TRBD2 (5 bases). The CDR3 is made up of 14 amino acids. V lost 4 bases and J 4 bases, leaving 13 bases between the germline ends. The germline gives CDR1 SGHRS, CDR2 YFSETQ.

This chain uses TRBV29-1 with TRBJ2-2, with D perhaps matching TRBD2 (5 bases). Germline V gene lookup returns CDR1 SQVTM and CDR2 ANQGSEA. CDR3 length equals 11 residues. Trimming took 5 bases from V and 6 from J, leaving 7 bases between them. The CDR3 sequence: CSVLASGELFF. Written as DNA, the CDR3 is TGCAGCGTTCTAGCATCCGGGGAGCTGTTTTTT.